The clone carrying this T cell receptor beta chain has just one count. Its target is not known. This sample is part of a study of cytomegalovirus exposure and HLA in healthy donors. Findings of the study overall: TCR beta chains numbering about 160 were designated cytomegalovirus-associated. The study assumed roughly uniform donor sequencing depth for presence/absence analyses.

Germline V gene data show CDR1 as KGHSH and CDR2 as LQKENI. J lost 3 bases, V lost 3 bases, and 1 base had no gene match. The CDR3 length is 15 residues. The PCR made use of 60 Vbeta and 13 Jbeta primers. Assay: immunoSEQ multiplex PCR; the TCRdb copy retains only in-frame clones and omits some. Found here are some 170,000 clones, around 79% of them singletons; the top ten hold approximately 6.3%. This clonotype was obtained from a man aged 40-49 years in good health and CMV-seropositive. This chain uses TRBV18 with TRBJ1-5, with 11 bases lining up with TRBD1. The source material was PBMCs. The CDR3 nucleotides are TGTGCCAGCTCACCGGGACAGGGGGACAATCAGCCCCAGCATTTT. Amino acid sequence: CASSPGQGDNQPQHF.